These 11 T cell receptor beta chains share one sample of origin, sequenced in a study of radiotherapy plus CTLA-4 blockade in lung cancer. TCRdb's table, derived via immunoSEQ multiplex PCR, lists solely in-frame clones and lacks some. The sample records 52,000 or so clones, more than 65% being singletons. Sequencing was performed on peripheral blood, taken from a patient treated with radiotherapy plus ipilimumab. The source is a human donor with non-small cell lung cancer who had a partial response to radiotherapy plus ipilimumab.

The rearrangement links TRBV18 to TRBJ2-7; 11 bases are a match to TRBD1. Germline V gene sequence: CDR1 KGHSH, CDR2 LQKENI. J was trimmed by 3 bases and V by 3 bases; bases with no gene match: 1. This CDR3 contains 14 residues. The CDR3 loop reads CASSPGQGVYEQYF. The CDR3 nucleotides read TGTGCCAGCTCACCGGGACAGGGGGTCTACGAGCAGTACTTC.

This chain joins TRBV7-9 and TRBJ2-1; tentatively, D is TRBD1 (6 bases). V was cut by 5 bases and J by 0 bases, with 14 bases left in between. CDR3 length: 16 residues. Germline CDR1 is SEHNR and CDR2 is FQNEAQ (reference sequence). The DNA for the CDR3 is TGTGCCAGCAGCCCACGGGACACCAGCTCCTACAATGAGCAGTTCTTC. Translation: CASSPRDTSSYNEQFF. Together with reference TRBV7-9 and TRBJ2-1, the CDR3 gives the full variable domain: DTGVSQNPRHKITKRGQNVTFRCDPISEHNRLYWYRQTLGQGPEFLTYFQNEAQLEKSRLLSDRFSAERPKGSFSTLEIQRTEQGDSAMYLCASSPRDTSSYNEQFFGPGTRLTVL.

This clone was seen just once. CDR3 loop: CASSQATSGINYEQYF. The CDR3 bases are TGCGCCAGCAGCCAAGCCACTAGCGGGATTAACTACGAGCAGTACTTC. This chain connects TRBV4-1 to TRBJ2-7; 10 nucleotides align to TRBD2. This CDR3 region has 16 residues. Germline lookup yields CDR1 MGHRA and CDR2 YSYEKL. J gave up 3 bases and V 1 base, and 6 bases lay outside the gene matches.

V is TRBV10-1 and J is TRBJ2-5; weak D call: TRBD1 (6 bases). Germline V gene lookup returns CDR1 WNHNN and CDR2 SYGVQD (reference sequence). The CDR3 sequence is 14 residues long. Trimming stripped 3 bases from V and 2 bases from J, with 10 bases between. The CDR3 protein is CASSDDRRQETQYF. In nucleotides, the CDR3 is TGCGCCAGCAGTGACGACAGGAGGCAAGAGACCCAGTACTTC.

This clone has more than one count but fewer than ten. The CDR3 sequence is CASSLPSGDKETQYF. CDR3 nucleotide sequence: TGTGCCAGCAGCCTCCCCTCCGGGGACAAAGAGACCCAGTACTTC. The genes are TRBV9 and TRBJ2-5; weak D call: TRBD1 (6 bases). Per germline, CDR1 SGDLS and CDR2 YYNGEE. Trimming cost V 4 bases and J 3 bases, with 16 bases left between them. This CDR3 is built from 15 residues.

The chain links TRBV5-4 to TRBJ1-1, with D unclear. The CDR3 is 15 residues long. With 6 bases removed from V and 3 bases from J, the gap between germline ends came to 18 bases. The germline CDR1 and CDR2 sequences are SGHNT and YYREEE (reference sequence). The CDR3: CASTKTGELYTEAFF. The DNA of the CDR3 is TGTGCCAGCACCAAAACGGGAGAATTGTACACTGAAGCTTTCTTT.

V usage is TRBV19 and J usage is TRBJ2-5, with 10 bases aligning to TRBD1. J was trimmed by 0 bases and V by 3 bases; bases with no gene match: 4. This CDR3 comprises 16 residues. CDR1 LNHDA and CDR2 SQIVND come from the germline V gene (reference sequence). The CDR3 coding sequence is TGTGCCAGTAGTATTCGTGGGACAGGGGACCAAGAGACCCAGTACTTC. Translating gives CASSIRGTGDQETQYF.

This chain connects TRBV18 to TRBJ2-3, with 8 bases identical to TRBD1. V shed 3 bases and J 4 bases; nucleotides not matched to a gene: 9. This CDR3 contains 16 residues. The V gene's germline CDR1 is KGHSH and CDR2 LQKENI. The CDR3 region is CASSPTGGSGADTQYF. In DNA, the CDR3 is TGTGCCAGCTCACCTACAGGGGGTTCGGGGGCAGATACGCAGTATTTT.

The rearrangement links TRBV7-2 to TRBJ1-1, with D possibly TRBD1 on 6 matching bases. Germline V lookup: CDR1 SGHTA, CDR2 FQGNSA. V lost 4 bases and J lost 1, with 10 bases in between. This CDR3 is 14 amino acids long. The CDR3 loop is CASSSWGRNTEAFF. CDR3 DNA sequence: TGTGCCAGCAGCTCTTGGGGGCGGAACACTGAAGCTTTCTTT.

The genes are TRBV15 and TRBJ2-3; no definite D call. The CDR3 consists of 11 residues. V lost 5 bases, J lost 6 bases, and 6 bases lay in between. Germline assignment: CDR1 LNHNV and CDR2 YYDKDF (reference sequence). The chain's CDR3 is CATSRSDTQYF. In DNA form, the CDR3 reads TGTGCCACCAGCCGAAGCGATACGCAGTATTTT.

V is TRBV4-1 and J is TRBJ1-1; 8 bases are shared with TRBD1. This CDR3 spans 14 amino acids. Per the germline V gene, CDR1 is MGHRA and CDR2 is YSYEKL. The V gene end was trimmed by 3 bases and the J gene end by 7 bases; junction bases not matched to a gene: 7. This CDR3 is CASSHPTGVLEAFF. The CDR3 DNA reads TGCGCCAGCAGCCACCCGACAGGGGTGCTTGAAGCTTTCTTT.